This T cell receptor (beta chain) was observed in a study of beta chain features in type 1 diabetes. This clone appeared a few times. Its matching antigen is unknown. Other DNA sequences in the sample encode the same CDR3. In germline, CDR1 is SNHLY, CDR2 FYNNEI. CDR3 size: 12 residues. The ends were cut back, 2 bases at V and 4 bases at J, with 3 bases in the middle. Of the isolated RNA, all was reverse transcribed, and so the sequenced material was expressed TCRB transcripts. Deep immunoSEQ sequencing covered naive, central memory and regulatory T cell samples. Libraries were prepared by immunoSEQ multiplex PCR; TCRdb keeps only in-frame clonotypes and omits some of them. This table holds 200,000 to 250,000 clones, 15% to 20% found once. General study results and limits: Across all four CD4+ subsets, people with type 1 diabetes showed modestly shorter TCRB CDR3s.

Input material: naive CD4+ T cells from blood. This chain uses TRBV2 with TRBJ1-3; the D is unclear. The sequence was obtained from a man between 25 and 39 years old with type 1 diabetes. CDR3 DNA sequence: TGTGCCAGCAGTGAATCAGGAAACACCATATATTTT. Amino acid sequence: CASSESGNTIYF.